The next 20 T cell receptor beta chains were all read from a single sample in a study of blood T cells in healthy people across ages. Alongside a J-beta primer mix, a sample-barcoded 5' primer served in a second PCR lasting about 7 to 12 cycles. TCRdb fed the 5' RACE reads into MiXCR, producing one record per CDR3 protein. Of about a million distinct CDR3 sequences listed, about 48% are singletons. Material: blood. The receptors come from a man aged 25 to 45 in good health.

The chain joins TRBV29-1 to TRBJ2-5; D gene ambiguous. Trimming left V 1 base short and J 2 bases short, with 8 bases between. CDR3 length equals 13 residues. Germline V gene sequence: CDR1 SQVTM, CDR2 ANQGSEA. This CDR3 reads CSVEVRRQETQYF. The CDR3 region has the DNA TGCAGCGTTGAAGTACGCAGGCAAGAGACCCAGTACTTC.

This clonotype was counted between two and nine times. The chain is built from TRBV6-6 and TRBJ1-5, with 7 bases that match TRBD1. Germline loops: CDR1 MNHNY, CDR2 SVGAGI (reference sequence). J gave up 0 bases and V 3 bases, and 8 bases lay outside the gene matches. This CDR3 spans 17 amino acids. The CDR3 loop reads CASSYGGTDYSNQPQHF. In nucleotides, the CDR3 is TGTGCCAGCAGTTATGGCGGGACAGATTATAGCAATCAGCCCCAGCATTTT.

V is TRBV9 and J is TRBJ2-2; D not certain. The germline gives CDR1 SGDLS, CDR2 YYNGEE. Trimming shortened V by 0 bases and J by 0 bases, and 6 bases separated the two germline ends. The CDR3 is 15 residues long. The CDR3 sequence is CASSVGTANTGELFF. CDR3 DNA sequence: TGTGCCAGCAGCGTAGGGACGGCGAACACCGGGGAGCTGTTTTTT.

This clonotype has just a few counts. In DNA form, the CDR3 reads TGCGCCAGCAGCTACGGACAGTCCTACAATGAGCAGTTCTTC. This sequence encodes CASSYGQSYNEQFF. The gene calls are TRBV5-1 and TRBJ2-1; maybe TRBD1 (6 bases). V was shortened by 3 bases and J by 1 base, with 8 bases between the two germline ends. The V gene's germline CDR1 is SGHRS and CDR2 YFSETQ. The CDR3 consists of 14 residues.

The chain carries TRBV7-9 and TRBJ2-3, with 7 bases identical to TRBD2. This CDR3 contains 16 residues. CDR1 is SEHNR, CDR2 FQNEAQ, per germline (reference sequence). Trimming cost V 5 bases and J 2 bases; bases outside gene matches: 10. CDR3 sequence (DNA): TGTGCCAGCAGCCCCCGGACTAGAGGGGTCACAGATACGCAGTATTTT. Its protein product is CASSPRTRGVTDTQYF.

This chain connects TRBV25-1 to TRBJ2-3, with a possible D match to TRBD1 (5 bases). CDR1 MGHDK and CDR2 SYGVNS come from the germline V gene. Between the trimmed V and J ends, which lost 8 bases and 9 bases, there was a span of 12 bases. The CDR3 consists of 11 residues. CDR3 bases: TGTGCCAGCTCAGGGCTGCGAACGCAGTATTTT. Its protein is CASSGLRTQYF.

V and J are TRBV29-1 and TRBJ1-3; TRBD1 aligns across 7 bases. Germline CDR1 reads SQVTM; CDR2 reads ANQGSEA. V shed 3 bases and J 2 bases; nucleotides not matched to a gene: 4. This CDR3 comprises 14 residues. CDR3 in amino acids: CSVEEGAAGNTIYF. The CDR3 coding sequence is TGCAGCGTTGAGGAGGGGGCTGCTGGAAACACCATATATTTT. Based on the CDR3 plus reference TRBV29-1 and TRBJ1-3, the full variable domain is SAVISQKPSRDICQRGTSLTIQCQVDSQVTMMFWYRQQPGQSLTLIATANQGSEATYESGFVIDKFPISRPNLTFSTLTVSNMSPEDSSIYLCSVEEGAAGNTIYFGEGSWLTVV.

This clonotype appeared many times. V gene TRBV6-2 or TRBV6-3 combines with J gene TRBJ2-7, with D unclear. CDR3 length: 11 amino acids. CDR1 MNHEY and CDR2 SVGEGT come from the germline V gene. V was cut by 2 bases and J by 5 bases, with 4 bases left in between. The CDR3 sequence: CASSYPNEQYF. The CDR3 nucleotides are TGTGCCAGCAGTTACCCCAACGAGCAGTACTTC.

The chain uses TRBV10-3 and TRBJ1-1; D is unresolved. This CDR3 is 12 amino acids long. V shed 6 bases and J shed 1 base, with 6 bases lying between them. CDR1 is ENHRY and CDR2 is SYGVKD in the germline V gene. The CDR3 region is CAISRENTEAFF. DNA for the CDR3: TGTGCCATCAGCCGGGAGAACACTGAAGCTTTCTTT.

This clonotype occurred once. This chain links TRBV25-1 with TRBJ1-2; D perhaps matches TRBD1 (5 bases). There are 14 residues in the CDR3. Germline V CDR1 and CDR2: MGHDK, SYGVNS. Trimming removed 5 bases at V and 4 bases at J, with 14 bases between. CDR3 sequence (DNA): TGTGCCAGCAGTCAACCGGGACGGGGCTATGGCTACACCTTC. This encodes CASSQPGRGYGYTF.

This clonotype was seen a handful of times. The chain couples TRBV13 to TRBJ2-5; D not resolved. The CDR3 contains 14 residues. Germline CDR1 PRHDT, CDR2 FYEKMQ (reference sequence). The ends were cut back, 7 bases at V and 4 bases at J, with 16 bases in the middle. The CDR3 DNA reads TGTGCCAGCAACCTACGTGGGCCTACAGAGACCCAGTACTTC. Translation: CASNLRGPTETQYF.

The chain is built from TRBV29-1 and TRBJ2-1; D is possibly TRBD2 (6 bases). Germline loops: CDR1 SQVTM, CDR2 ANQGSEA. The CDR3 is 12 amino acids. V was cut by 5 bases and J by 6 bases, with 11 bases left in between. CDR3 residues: CSVTKEGNEQFF. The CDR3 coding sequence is TGCAGCGTTACCAAGGAGGGCAATGAGCAGTTCTTC.

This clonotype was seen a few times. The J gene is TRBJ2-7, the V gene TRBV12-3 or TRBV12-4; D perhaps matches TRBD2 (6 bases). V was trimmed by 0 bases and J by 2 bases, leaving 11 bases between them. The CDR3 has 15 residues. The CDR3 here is CASSLAGGKTYEQYF. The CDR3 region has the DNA TGTGCCAGCAGTTTAGCGGGGGGTAAAACCTACGAGCAGTACTTC.

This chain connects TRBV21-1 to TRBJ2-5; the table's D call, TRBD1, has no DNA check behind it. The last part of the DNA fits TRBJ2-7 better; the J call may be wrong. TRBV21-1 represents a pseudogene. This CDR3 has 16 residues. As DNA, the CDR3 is TGTGCCAGCAGCAAAAAGAGGGGGTTCTTCTCCTACGAGCAGTACTTC. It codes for CASSKKRGFFSYEQYF.

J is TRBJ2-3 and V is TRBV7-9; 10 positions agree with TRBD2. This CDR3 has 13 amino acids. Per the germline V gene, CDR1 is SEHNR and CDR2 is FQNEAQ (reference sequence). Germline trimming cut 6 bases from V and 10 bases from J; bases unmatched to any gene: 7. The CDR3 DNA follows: TGTGCCAGCAGTCGAATTAGCGGGGGGCCGCAGTATTTT. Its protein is CASSRISGGPQYF.

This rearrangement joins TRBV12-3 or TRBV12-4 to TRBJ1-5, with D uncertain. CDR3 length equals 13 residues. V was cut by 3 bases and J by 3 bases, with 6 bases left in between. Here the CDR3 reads CASSFADNQPQHF. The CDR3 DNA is TGTGCCAGCAGTTTTGCAGACAATCAGCCCCAGCATTTT.

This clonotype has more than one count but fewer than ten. The CDR3 DNA is TGCAGTGCTAGAGATATTAGTAGGGCCAGGGGGAATGGCTACACCTTC. Protein sequence: CSARDISRARGNGYTF. The rearrangement uses TRBV20-1 and TRBJ1-2, with TRBD1 identical over 7 bases. The CDR3 is 16 amino acids. The V segment lost 0 bases and the J segment 6 bases; nucleotides outside the gene matches: 13. Germline V CDR1 and CDR2: DFQATT, SNEGSKA (reference sequence).

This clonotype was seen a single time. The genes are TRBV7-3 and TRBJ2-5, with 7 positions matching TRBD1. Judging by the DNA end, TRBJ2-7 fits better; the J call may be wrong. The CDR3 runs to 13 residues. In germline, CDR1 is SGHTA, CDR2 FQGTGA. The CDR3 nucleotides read TGTGCCAGCAGCTCCTCGGACAGGTACGAGCAGTACTTC. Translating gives CASSSSDRYEQYF.

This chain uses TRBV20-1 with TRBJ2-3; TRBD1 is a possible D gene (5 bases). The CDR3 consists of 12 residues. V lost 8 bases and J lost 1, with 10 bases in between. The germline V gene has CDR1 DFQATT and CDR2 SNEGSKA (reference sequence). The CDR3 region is CSYRRGTDTQYF. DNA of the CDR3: TGCAGTTACCGCAGGGGCACAGATACGCAGTATTTT.

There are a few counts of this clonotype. CDR3 loop: CSVVYSGANVLTF. In nucleotides, the CDR3 is TGCAGCGTCGTATACTCTGGGGCCAACGTCCTGACTTTC. This chain links TRBV29-1 with TRBJ2-6; D gene ambiguous. Germline-derived CDR1 and CDR2 are SQVTM and ANQGSEA. The length of the CDR3 is 13 residues. V dropped 6 bases and J dropped 0 bases, with 6 bases sitting between them. The full variable domain, its missing parts supplied by reference TRBV29-1 and TRBJ2-6, is SAVISQKPSRDICQRGTSLTIQCQVDSQVTMMFWYRQQPGQSLTLIATANQGSEATYESGFVIDKFPISRPNLTFSTLTVSNMSPEDSSIYLCSVVYSGANVLTFGAGSRLTVL.